The TCR beta chain under discussion was sequenced for a study of identical twins. The CDR3 sequence is 14 residues long. Germline CDR1 and CDR2: SGHTA and FQGNSA. With 2 bases removed from V and 1 base from J, the gap between germline ends came to 8 bases. TCRdb reprocessed the 5' RACE reads via MiXCR and lists one record per CDR3 protein. The data show a few hundred thousand distinct CDR3 sequences, about an eighth seen once. The data also belong to a second study, concerning yellow fever vaccine responses in identical twins. That study reports: Each twin's T cell response to the vaccine was reported to look partly convergent and partly personalized.

The clonotype originates from a woman aged 18-29 years in good health. The chain recombines TRBV7-2 with TRBJ1-1; a possible D gene is TRBD1 (6 bases). The source material was memory (CD45RO+) T cells sorted from blood. The chain's CDR3 is CASSLLQGNTEAFF. In DNA form, the CDR3 reads TGTGCCAGCAGCTTACTACAGGGGAACACTGAAGCTTTCTTT.